The rows below give T cell receptor beta chains drawn from one sample of a study of metastatic and nonmetastatic thyroid tumors. Through MiXCR, TCRdb re-clonotyped the PCR reads. The repertoire includes around 20,000 clones, just over 35% of them detected once, and 29% sits in the top ten. Sample: tumor tissue. These receptors were collected from a female donor with papillary thyroid cancer or a benign thyroid nodule (not recorded which). Some clones in this sample may be carry-over from other donors' samples. Each CDR3 is given with its conserved first and last residue. A D gene is named only where the DNA matches it firmly. Part of the rows lack a size; the others show once, few, many or a class for expanded clones.

v_gene,abundance,d_gene,j_gene,len,CDR3nt,CDR3aa
TRBV6-1,few,-,TRBJ2-6,10,TGTGCCAGCAGGACCAACGTCCTGACTTTC,CASRTNVLTF
TRBV24-1,few,-,TRBJ2-1,11,TGTGCTACCATAGGAGACAATGAGCAGTTCTTC,CATIGDNEQFF
TRBV7-9,-,-,TRBJ2-7,13,TGTGCCAGCAGCGCCGACTACAATTACGAGCAGTACTTC,CASSADYNYEQYF
TRBV6-1,-,TRBD2,TRBJ2-7,16,TGTGCCAGCAGTGAAAAGGCCTCTGGCGGGAGCGACGAGCAGTACTTC,CASSEKASGGSDEQYF
TRBV7-2,few,-,TRBJ2-1,15,TGTGCCAGCAGCTTAGCAACGGGAGCCCTCGATGAGCAGTTCTTC,CASSLATGALDEQFF
TRBV20-1,-,TRBD1,TRBJ2-1,14,TGCAGTGCCGATATAGGGGGCGCCTACAATGAGCAGTTCTTC,CSADIGGAYNEQFF
TRBV12-3/TRBV12-4,few,TRBD1,TRBJ2-3,13,TGTGCCAGCGGGCAGGGGGAAGCAGATACGCAGTATTTT,CASGQGEADTQYF
TRBV19,few,TRBD1,TRBJ1-2,15,TGTGCCAGTAGTATTCCCGGACAGGGGATCTATGGCTACACCTTC,CASSIPGQGIYGYTF
TRBV24-1,-,-,TRBJ2-3,14,TGTGCCACCAGTGATCCCCTCCAAGGGGATACGCAGTATTTT,CATSDPLQGDTQYF
TRBV28,few,-,TRBJ2-3,16,TGTGCCAGCAGTTCAATAGGGCCAGCTAGCACAGATACGCAGTATTTT,CASSSIGPASTDTQYF
TRBV5-1,-,-,TRBJ2-2,16,TGCGCCAGCAGCTTAAAGGGGCCGGCGAACACCGGGGAGCTGTTTTTT,CASSLKGPANTGELFF
TRBV4-1,-,TRBD1,TRBJ1-4,17,TGCGCCAGCAGCCAACCTACAGGGGGCCGAGGGGATGAAAAACTGTTTTTT,CASSQPTGGRGDEKLFF
TRBV30,-,-,TRBJ1-2,13,TGTGCCTGGAGTGGGGAGAACCTGGATGGCTACACCTTC,CAWSGENLDGYTF
TRBV7-2,-,-,TRBJ1-1,15,TGTGCCAGCAGCACGGACCATACTGATTCTGAGAAAGCTTTCTTT,CASSTDHTDSEKAFF
TRBV20-1,-,TRBD2,TRBJ2-5,20,TGCAGTGCTAGAGATGCCTCCGATAGGGTAGCGGGGCCTCTTCAAGAGACCCAGTACTTC,CSARDASDRVAGPLQETQYF
TRBV7-9,-,-,TRBJ2-1,13,TGTGCCAGCAGCTTAGGGAGAGACAATGAGCAGTTCTTC,CASSLGRDNEQFF
TRBV3-1,few,TRBD1,TRBJ1-2,15,TGTGCCAGCAGCCGGACAGGGGGTACACACTATGGCTACACCTTC,CASSRTGGTHYGYTF
TRBV5-8,-,TRBD2,TRBJ2-3,15,TGTGCCAGCAGCTTGGAGGGACTAGGGAAGGATACGCAGTATTTT,CASSLEGLGKDTQYF
TRBV20-1,-,TRBD2,TRBJ2-3,15,TGCAGTGGGGGGTCTAGCGGGCTAAGCACAGATACGCAGTATTTT,CSGGSSGLSTDTQYF
TRBV28,-,TRBD2,TRBJ2-2,17,TGTGCCAGCAGTTTAATCGCAGGGAGGGCGAACACCGGGGAGCTGTTTTTT,CASSLIAGRANTGELFF
TRBV28,-,-,TRBJ1-2,14,TGTGCCAGCAGTTTCGGGACATCCGTCTATGGCTACACCTTC,CASSFGTSVYGYTF
TRBV19,-,-,TRBJ1-2,11,TGTGCCAGTTCAGGGATTCATGGCTACACCTTC,CASSGIHGYTF
TRBV7-2,-,-,TRBJ2-3,17,TGTGCCAGCAGCTTAGCTCCCCCCGGGGGAGGCACAGATACGCAGTATTTT,CASSLAPPGGGTDTQYF
TRBV5-1,-,TRBD1,TRBJ1-6,14,TGCGCCAGCAGCGTCTCAGGGGGGAATTCACCCCTCCACTTT,CASSVSGGNSPLHF
TRBV6-1,few,-,TRBJ1-2,13,TGTGCCAGCAGAACAGGGTTTAACTATGGCTACACCTTC,CASRTGFNYGYTF
TRBV6-2/TRBV6-3,few,-,TRBJ2-7,11,TGTGCCAGCAGTTACGCCTACGAGCAGTACTTC,CASSYAYEQYF
TRBV4-1,-,-,TRBJ2-5,13,TGCGCCAGCAGCCCGACCGAGGCAGAGACCCAGTACTTC,CASSPTEAETQYF
TRBV28,-,TRBD2,TRBJ2-5,17,TGTGCCAGCAGTTCAGACCTAGCGGGGGGGCCTTTAGAGACCCAGTACTTC,CASSSDLAGGPLETQYF
TRBV19,-,-,TRBJ1-2,14,TGTGCCAGTAGTATAGGCTCGGGCCCGCCTGGCTACACCTTC,CASSIGSGPPGYTF
TRBV27,-,-,TRBJ2-1,18,TGTGCCAGCAGTTCGGGAAGACAAAGGACTCACCCCTCCAATGAGCAGTTCTTC,CASSSGRQRTHPSNEQFF
TRBV12-3/TRBV12-4,-,-,TRBJ2-1,12,TGTGCCAGCAACCGCCAGGGGAATGAGCAGTTCTTC,CASNRQGNEQFF
TRBV18,-,TRBD1,TRBJ1-3,15,TGTGCCAGCTCACCTCAGGGGGGCTCTGGAAACACCATATATTTT,CASSPQGGSGNTIYF
TRBV18,-,TRBD1,TRBJ1-6,16,TGTGCCAGCTCACGCGGACAGGGGGATTATAATTCACCCCTCCACTTT,CASSRGQGDYNSPLHF
TRBV29-1,few,TRBD1,TRBJ2-7,14,TGCAGCGTTGCTCCGGGACAGAGCACCTACGAGCAGTACTTC,CSVAPGQSTYEQYF
TRBV11-2,-,-,TRBJ2-7,18,TGTGCCAGCAGCTTAGTAGGGCCCGGCCAGCCCAATTTCTACGAGCAGTACTTC,CASSLVGPGQPNFYEQYF
TRBV28,-,TRBD1,TRBJ2-5,16,TGTGCCAGCATTTTTCAGGGGGCCGGCCCTCGGGAGACCCAGTACTTC,CASIFQGAGPRETQYF
TRBV6-1,few,-,TRBJ1-6,12,TGTGCCAGCCAGGGGAGAGGTTCACCCCTCCACTTT,CASQGRGSPLHF
TRBV12-1,many,-,TRBJ1-3,15,TGTGCCAGCCACTCTACTACCGAACGGCATGACACCATATATTTT,CASHSTTERHDTIYF
TRBV28,-,-,TRBJ2-5,16,TGTGCCAGCAGTTTTGGAAACAGGGATAACCAAGAGACCCAGTACTTC,CASSFGNRDNQETQYF
TRBV6-5,-,-,TRBJ1-1,15,TGTGCCAGCACTCTACTGGTACAGGGGAACACTGAAGCTTTCTTT,CASTLLVQGNTEAFF
TRBV29-1,-,-,TRBJ2-6,15,TGCAGCGGTACCACCAGGGAGGACGGGGCCAACGTCCTGACTTTC,CSGTTREDGANVLTF
TRBV28,-,-,TRBJ2-7,15,TGTGCCAGCAGTTTAAGGTCACTGACTGGCTACGAGCAGTACTTC,CASSLRSLTGYEQYF
TRBV12-3/TRBV12-4,few,-,TRBJ1-6,14,TGTGCCAGCAGTCAACTCCTGCAGGGCTCACCCCTCCACTTT,CASSQLLQGSPLHF
TRBV28,few,TRBD1,TRBJ1-2,17,TGTGCCAGCAGTTTATTACTCGGGACAGGGGGCTTTCGGGGCTACACCTTC,CASSLLLGTGGFRGYTF
TRBV6-1,-,-,TRBJ1-1,15,TGTGCCAGCAGTGAAATCTCCGCAGGGAACACTGAAGCTTTCTTT,CASSEISAGNTEAFF
TRBV7-2,few,-,TRBJ2-2,12,TGTGCCAGCAGCTTAGTGGTCGGGGAGCTGTTTTTT,CASSLVVGELFF
TRBV6-6,few,TRBD1,TRBJ2-6,17,TGTGCCAGCAGTTACGGACAGGGAGTTTCTGGGGCCAACGTCCTGACTTTC,CASSYGQGVSGANVLTF
TRBV6-2/TRBV6-3,few,-,TRBJ2-2,13,TGTGCCAGCAGCCGAAGACAAGCCGGGGAGCTGTTTTTT,CASSRRQAGELFF
TRBV10-1,few,-,TRBJ2-2,15,TGCGCCAGCAGTGAGGGCAGCGCGAACACCGGGGAGCTGTTTTTT,CASSEGSANTGELFF
TRBV6-2/TRBV6-3,few,TRBD1,TRBJ1-5,17,TGTGCCAGCAGCCGGGACAGTAGACGTTATAGCAATCAGCCCCAGCATTTT,CASSRDSRRYSNQPQHF
TRBV6-2/TRBV6-3,few,-,TRBJ2-7,12,TGTGCCAGCAGCGGGACTTCCTACGAGCAGTACTTC,CASSGTSYEQYF